This T cell receptor beta chain was captured by sequencing in a study of control samples from healthy donors and cancer patients. The germline gives CDR1 MDHEN, CDR2 SYDVKM. V was clipped by 3 bases and J by 4 bases; unmatched bases: 16. This CDR3 is 19 amino acids long. Using immunoSEQ multiplex PCR, the repertoire was profiled, and TCRdb retains in-frame clones only, with some absent. This sample has approximately 100,000 clones; about 89% occur once, and the top ten carry less than 8.5%. This receptor was taken from a man aged 30 to 39 in good health. The genes are TRBV28 and TRBJ1-1; 11 bases fit TRBD1. The material sequenced was blood. DNA of the CDR3: TGTGCCAGCAGTTTGCCCAATCCTCGGACAGGGGGCTCGCTCACTGAAGCTTTCTTT. Its translation is CASSLPNPRTGGSLTEAFF.